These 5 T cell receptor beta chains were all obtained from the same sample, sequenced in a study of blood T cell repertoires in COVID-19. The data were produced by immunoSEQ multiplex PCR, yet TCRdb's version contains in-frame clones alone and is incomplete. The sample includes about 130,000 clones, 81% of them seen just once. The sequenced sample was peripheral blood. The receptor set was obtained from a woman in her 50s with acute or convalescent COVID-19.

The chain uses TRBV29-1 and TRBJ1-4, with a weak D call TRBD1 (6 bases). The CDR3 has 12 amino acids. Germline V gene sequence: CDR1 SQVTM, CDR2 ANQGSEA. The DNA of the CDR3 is TGCAGTTTCAGGGGTCCTAATGAAAAACTGTTTTTT. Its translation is CSFRGPNEKLFF. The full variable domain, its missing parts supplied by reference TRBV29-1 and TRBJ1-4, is SAVISQKPSRDICQRGTSLTIQCQVDSQVTMMFWYRQQPGQSLTLIATANQGSEATYESGFVIDKFPISRPNLTFSTLTVSNMSPEDSSIYLCSFRGPNEKLFFGSGTQLSVL.

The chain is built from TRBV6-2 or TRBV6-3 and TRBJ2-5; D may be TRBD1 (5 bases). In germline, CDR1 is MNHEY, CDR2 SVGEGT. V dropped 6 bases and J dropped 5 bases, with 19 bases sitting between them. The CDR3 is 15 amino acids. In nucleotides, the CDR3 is TGTGCCAGCAGCCAGAGGCTATCGAAGGGGGAGACCCAGTACTTC. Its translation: CASSQRLSKGETQYF.

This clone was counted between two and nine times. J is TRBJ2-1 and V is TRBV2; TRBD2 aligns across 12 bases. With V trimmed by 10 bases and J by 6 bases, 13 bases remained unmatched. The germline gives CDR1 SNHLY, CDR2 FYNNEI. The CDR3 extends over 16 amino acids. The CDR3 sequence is CATRKTLAGGFNEQFF. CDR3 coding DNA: TGTGCCACTAGAAAAACACTAGCGGGGGGCTTCAATGAGCAGTTCTTC.

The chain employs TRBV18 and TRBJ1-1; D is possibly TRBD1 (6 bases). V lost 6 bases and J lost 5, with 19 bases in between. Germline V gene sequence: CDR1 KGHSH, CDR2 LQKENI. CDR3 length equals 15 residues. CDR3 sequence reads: CASSPQGGGRTEAFF. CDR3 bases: TGTGCCAGCTCCCCTCAAGGGGGGGGGAGAACTGAAGCTTTCTTT.

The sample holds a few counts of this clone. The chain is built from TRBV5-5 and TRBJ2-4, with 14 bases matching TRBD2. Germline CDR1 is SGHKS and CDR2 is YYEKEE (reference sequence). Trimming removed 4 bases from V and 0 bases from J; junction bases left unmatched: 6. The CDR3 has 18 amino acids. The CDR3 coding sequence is TGTGCCAGCAGCACTGGACTAGCGGGGGGAATAGCCAAAAACATTCAGTACTTC. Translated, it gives CASSTGLAGGIAKNIQYF.